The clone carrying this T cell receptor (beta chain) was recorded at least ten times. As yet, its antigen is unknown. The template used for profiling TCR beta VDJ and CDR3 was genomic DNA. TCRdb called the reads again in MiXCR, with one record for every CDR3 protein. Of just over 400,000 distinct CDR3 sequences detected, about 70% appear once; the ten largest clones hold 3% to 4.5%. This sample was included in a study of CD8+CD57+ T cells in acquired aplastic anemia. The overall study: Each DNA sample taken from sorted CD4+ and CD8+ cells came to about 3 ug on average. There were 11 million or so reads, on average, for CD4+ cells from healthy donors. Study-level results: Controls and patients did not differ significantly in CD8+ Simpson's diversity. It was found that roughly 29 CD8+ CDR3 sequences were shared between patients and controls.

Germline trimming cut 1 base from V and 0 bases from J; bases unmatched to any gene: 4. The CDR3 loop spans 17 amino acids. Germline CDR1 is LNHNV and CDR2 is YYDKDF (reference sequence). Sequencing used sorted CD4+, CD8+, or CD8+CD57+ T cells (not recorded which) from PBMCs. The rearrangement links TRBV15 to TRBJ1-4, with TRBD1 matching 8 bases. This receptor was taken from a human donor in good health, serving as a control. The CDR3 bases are TGTGCCACCAGCAGAGGAAACAGGGGGGCAACTAATGAAAAACTGTTTTTT. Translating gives CATSRGNRGATNEKLFF. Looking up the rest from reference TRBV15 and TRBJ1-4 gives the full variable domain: DAMVIQNPRYQVTQFGKPVTLSCSQTLNHNVMYWYQQKSSQAPKLLFHYYDKDFNNEADTPDNFQSRRPNTSFCFLDIRSPGLGDTAMYLCATSRGNRGATNEKLFFGSGTQLSVL.